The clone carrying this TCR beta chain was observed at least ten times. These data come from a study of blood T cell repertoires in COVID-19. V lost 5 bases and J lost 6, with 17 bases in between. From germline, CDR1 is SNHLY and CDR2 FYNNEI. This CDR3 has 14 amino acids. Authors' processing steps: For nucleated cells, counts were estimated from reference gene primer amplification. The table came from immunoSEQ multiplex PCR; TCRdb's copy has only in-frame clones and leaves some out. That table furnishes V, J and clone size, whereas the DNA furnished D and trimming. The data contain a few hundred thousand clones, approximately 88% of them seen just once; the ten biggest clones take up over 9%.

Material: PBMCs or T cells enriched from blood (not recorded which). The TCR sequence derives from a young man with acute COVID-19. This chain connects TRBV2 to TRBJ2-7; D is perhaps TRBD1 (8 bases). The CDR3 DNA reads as TGTGCCAGCAGTCAACAGGGGGGGCGTCTCGAGCAGTACTTC. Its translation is CASSQQGGRLEQYF.